A selection of T cell receptor beta chains follows, all from one sample in a study of blood T cell repertoires in COVID-19. Measured with immunoSEQ multiplex PCR; TCRdb has only the in-frame clones, and not every one. The sample records approximately 99,000 clones, approximately 85% being singletons. The sequenced sample consisted of peripheral blood. These receptors were taken from a woman older than 75 with active or convalescent COVID-19. CDR3s include the opening cysteine and the closing phenylalanine or tryptophan. D genes are given only for firm matches. Rows may omit the clone size; those that give it use once, few, many or a size class.

J	size	V	D	DNA	CDR3
TRBJ2-3	once	TRBV30	TRBD2	TGTGCCTGGACCGTAAGCGGGGGCGGGACAGATACGCAGTATTTT	CAWTVSGGGTDTQYF
TRBJ1-2	.	TRBV5-6	.	TGTGCCAGCAGCTTGTGGTCAGGTGATGGCTACACCTTC	CASSLWSGDGYTF
TRBJ2-7	.	TRBV5-1	TRBD2	TGTGCCAGCAGCAAGGGAGGGGTGGGCTCCTACGAGCAGTACTTC	CASSKGGVGSYEQYF
TRBJ2-7	.	TRBV12-3/TRBV12-4	.	TGTGCCAGCAGTTTATTCGGGAAAGAGCAGTACTTC	CASSLFGKEQYF
TRBJ2-1	once	TRBV9	TRBD2	TGTGCCAGCAGCGTAGTTGGGCTAGCGGGAGCTGGCGATGAGCAGTTCTTC	CASSVVGLAGAGDEQFF
TRBJ1-2	once	TRBV5-6	.	TGTGCCAGCAGCTTTAGGTTAGAGGATGCTAACTATGGCTACACCTTC	CASSFRLEDANYGYTF
TRBJ2-1	.	TRBV29-1	TRBD2	TGCAGCGTTGAGGGACTAGCGGGAGTCCGCAATGAGCAGTTCTTC	CSVEGLAGVRNEQFF
TRBJ1-5	.	TRBV12-3/TRBV12-4	TRBD1	TGTGCCAGCAGCACCGACAGGGGTCAGCCCCAGCATTTT	CASSTDRGQPQHF
TRBJ2-7	.	TRBV5-6	TRBD2	TGTGCCAGCAGCTTGATGACTAGCGGGAACTCCTACGAGCAGTACTTC	CASSLMTSGNSYEQYF
TRBJ2-1	.	TRBV18	TRBD1	TGTGCCAGCTCACCAGGGGGACAGGGATCTGGCAATGAGCAGTTCTTC	CASSPGGQGSGNEQFF
TRBJ1-2	.	TRBV7-9	TRBD1	TGTGCCAGCAGCTTAGAGGGGCGGGACAGGGGCTACACCTTC	CASSLEGRDRGYTF
TRBJ2-2	medium-sized	TRBV4-3	TRBD1	TGCGCCAGCAGCCAAGAACGGCAGGGGGTCTACACCGGGGAGCTGTTTTTT	CASSQERQGVYTGELFF
TRBJ2-5	.	TRBV24-1	TRBD2	TGTGCCACCGGGGAGAGCGGGAGTCGCGAGACCCAGTACTTC	CATGESGSRETQYF
TRBJ2-1	.	TRBV6-5	.	TGTGCCAGCAGTTACCTTGGACTCTACAATGAGCAGTTCTTC	CASSYLGLYNEQFF
TRBJ2-2	.	TRBV1	.	TGCACCAGCAGCCAAGATCGAGGCAGGGCTGACACCGGGGAGCTGTTTTTT	CTSSQDRGRADTGELFF
TRBJ2-3	.	TRBV5-1	.	TGCGCCAGCAGCCCCGGGAATACGCAGTATTTT	CASSPGNTQYF
TRBJ1-2	.	TRBV3-1/TRBV3-2	.	TGTGCCAGCAGCCAAGATAATAGAGACAGGTTGTCTTATGCAGGCTACACCTTC	CASSQDNRDRLSYAGYTF
TRBJ1-2	.	TRBV4-3	.	TGCGCCAGCAGCCAAGCCGCCGGCTATGGCTACACCTTC	CASSQAAGYGYTF
TRBJ1-5	.	TRBV6-6	.	TGTGCCAGCAGTCAAAGCGGGACTCCCAATCAGCCCCAGCATTTT	CASSQSGTPNQPQHF
TRBJ2-7	.	TRBV27	TRBD1	TGTGCCAGCAGTTTCGGACAGGGTGCAAGGCAGTACTTC	CASSFGQGARQYF
TRBJ1-5	.	TRBV3-1/TRBV3-2	.	TGTGCCAGCAGCCAAGGCTACAGCGGCCAGCCCCAGCATTTT	CASSQGYSGQPQHF
TRBJ2-1	.	TRBV29-1	.	TGCAGCGTCGCCCCTTCCACCCAACGAGGCTACAATGAGCAGTTCTTC	CSVAPSTQRGYNEQFF
TRBJ2-3	.	TRBV2	TRBD2	TGTGCCAGCAGTGATGGGCTAGCGGGAGCGATCAGCACAGATACGCAGTATTTT	CASSDGLAGAISTDTQYF
TRBJ2-5	.	TRBV18	TRBD2	TGTGCCAGCTCCCACGGGAGGGCAGGAGAGACCCAGTACTTC	CASSHGRAGETQYF
TRBJ1-5	.	TRBV18	.	TGTGCCAGCTCACCACCGGGGGGAGCGAGTGGCAATCAGCCCCAGCATTTT	CASSPPGGASGNQPQHF
TRBJ1-2	few	TRBV5-1	TRBD1	TGCGCCAGCAGCTTGGAGGGACAGGGGGCCTATGGCTACACCTTC	CASSLEGQGAYGYTF
TRBJ2-1	.	TRBV7-8	TRBD2	TGTGCCAGCAGCTTGAGTAGCGGGAGGGATTCCTACAATGAGCAGTTCTTC	CASSLSSGRDSYNEQFF
TRBJ2-5	few	TRBV19	TRBD2	TGTGCCAGTAGTGGGACGCGGGAGAAGACCCAGTACTTC	CASSGTREKTQYF
TRBJ1-4	.	TRBV6-4	.	TGTGCCAGACGGACAAACGTTGCAACTAATGAAAAACTGTTTTTT	CARRTNVATNEKLFF
TRBJ1-4	few	TRBV19	TRBD1	TGTGCCAGTAGTTCCCCCAGGGGGAATAATGAAAAACTGTTTTTT	CASSSPRGNNEKLFF
TRBJ1-4	.	TRBV28	TRBD1	TGTGCCAGTAGCCCCCCGGGACAGACTAATGAAAAACTGTTTTTT	CASSPPGQTNEKLFF
TRBJ2-4	.	TRBV27	TRBD1	TGTGCCAGCAGTCCGGCGGGGCAGGGGGCTAGGTACATTCAGTACTTC	CASSPAGQGARYIQYF
TRBJ2-7	.	TRBV10-2	TRBD1	TGCGCCAGCAGGGATACCGGGACAGGGCTCTACGAGCAGTACTTC	CASRDTGTGLYEQYF
TRBJ1-5	few	TRBV6-1	.	TGTGCCAGCAGTGAAGCGGGGAGGGGAACAGCCCAGCATTTT	CASSEAGRGTAQHF
TRBJ2-5	.	TRBV6-4	.	TGTGCCAGCAAGGCAGGGGTCGAGACCCAGTACTTC	CASKAGVETQYF
TRBJ2-3	.	TRBV5-1	TRBD2	TGCGCCAGCAGCTTGGCGGGAGGGACAGATACGCAGTATTTT	CASSLAGGTDTQYF
TRBJ2-3	.	TRBV27	TRBD2	TGTGCCAGCAGTCGGACTAGCGGACCCACAGATACGCAGTATTTT	CASSRTSGPTDTQYF
TRBJ1-2	.	TRBV4-2	TRBD1	TGTGCCAGCAGCATCGACAGGGCTACTAACTATGGCTACACCTTC	CASSIDRATNYGYTF
TRBJ2-3	.	TRBV6-5	TRBD2	TGTGCCAGCAGCGCTTTAGGCGGGAGGACAGATACGCAGTATTTT	CASSALGGRTDTQYF
TRBJ1-1	.	TRBV6-2/TRBV6-3	.	TGTGCCAGCAGCCGCCCAGGGGCTGAAGCTTTCTTT	CASSRPGAEAFF
TRBJ2-3	.	TRBV11-2	.	TGTGCCAGCAGCTTAGCTGGAGGCACAGATACGCAGTATTTT	CASSLAGGTDTQYF